This T cell receptor beta chain stems from a study of shared clonotypes between healthy human individuals. Looking at the study overall: There were three CD4 naive, three CD4 memory, two CD8 naive and one CD8 memory plates per donor. Study-wide results and caveats: Memory subsets had estimated richness that was generally smaller than that of naive subsets.

A note on this clone: Its target is not known.

Generated by immunoSEQ multiplex PCR, the TCRdb table keeps only in-frame clones and is missing some. The table shows around 1.1 million clones, with about 84% occurring only once. The V end was cut by 0 bases, the J end by 2 bases, with 12 bases between. Germline assignment: CDR1 SGHDT and CDR2 YYEEEE. The CDR3 spans 16 residues. The chain employs TRBV5-6 and TRBJ2-1, with a tentative D call TRBD1 (5 bases). This TCR was recovered from a man aged 18 to 29 in good health. Some clones in this sample may be carry-over from other donors' samples. The sample consisted of memory CD4+ T cells from PBMCs. Subset denoted: CD45RA-negative fraction. Here the CDR3 reads CASSLVQGLPYNEQFF. The CDR3 DNA is TGTGCCAGCAGCTTGGTCCAGGGCCTACCCTACAATGAGCAGTTCTTC.